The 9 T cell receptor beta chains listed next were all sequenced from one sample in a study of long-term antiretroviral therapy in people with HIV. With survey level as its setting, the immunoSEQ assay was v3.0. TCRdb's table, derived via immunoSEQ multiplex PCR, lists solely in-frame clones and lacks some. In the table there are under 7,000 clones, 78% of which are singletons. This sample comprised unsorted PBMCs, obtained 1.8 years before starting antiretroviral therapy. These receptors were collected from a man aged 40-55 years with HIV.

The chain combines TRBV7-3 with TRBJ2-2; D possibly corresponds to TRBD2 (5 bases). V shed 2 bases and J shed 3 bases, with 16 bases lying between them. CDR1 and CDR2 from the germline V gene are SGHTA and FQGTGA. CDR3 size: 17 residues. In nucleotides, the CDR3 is TGTGCCAGCAGCTTAGTGGGAGTTGGAACTCACACCGGGGAGCTGTTTTTT. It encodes CASSLVGVGTHTGELFF.

CDR3 region: CASSFNSYEQYF. The DNA for the CDR3 is TGTGCCAGCAGTTTTAACAGCTACGAGCAGTACTTC. V and J are TRBV28 and TRBJ2-7; D not certain. The CDR3 runs to 12 residues. Trimming removed 3 bases at V and 3 bases at J, with 6 bases between. CDR1 MDHEN and CDR2 SYDVKM come from the germline V gene.

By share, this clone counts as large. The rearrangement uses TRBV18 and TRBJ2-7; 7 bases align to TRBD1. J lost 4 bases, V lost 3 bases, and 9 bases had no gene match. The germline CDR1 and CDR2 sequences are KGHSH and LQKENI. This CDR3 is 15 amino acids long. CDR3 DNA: TGTGCCAGCTCACCTCCGGCAGGACAGGTGTACGAGCAGTACTTC. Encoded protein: CASSPPAGQVYEQYF.

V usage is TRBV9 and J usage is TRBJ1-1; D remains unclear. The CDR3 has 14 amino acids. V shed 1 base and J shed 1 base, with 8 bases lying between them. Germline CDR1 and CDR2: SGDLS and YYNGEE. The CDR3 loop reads CASSVRVENTEAFF. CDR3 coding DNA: TGTGCCAGCAGCGTAAGGGTCGAGAACACTGAAGCTTTCTTT.

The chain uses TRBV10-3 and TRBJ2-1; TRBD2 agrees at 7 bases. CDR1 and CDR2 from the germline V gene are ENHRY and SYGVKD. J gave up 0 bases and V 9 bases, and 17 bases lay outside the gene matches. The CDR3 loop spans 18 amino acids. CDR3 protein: CAIQTSEKTIISYNEQFF. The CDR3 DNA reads TGTGCCATACAAACTAGCGAGAAAACAATAATCTCCTACAATGAGCAGTTCTTC.

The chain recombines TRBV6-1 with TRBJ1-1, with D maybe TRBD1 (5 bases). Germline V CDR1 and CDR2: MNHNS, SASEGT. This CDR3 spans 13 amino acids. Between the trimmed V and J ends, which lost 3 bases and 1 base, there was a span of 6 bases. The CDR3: CASSDQGNTEAFF. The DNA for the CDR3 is TGTGCCAGCAGTGACCAGGGGAACACTGAAGCTTTCTTT.

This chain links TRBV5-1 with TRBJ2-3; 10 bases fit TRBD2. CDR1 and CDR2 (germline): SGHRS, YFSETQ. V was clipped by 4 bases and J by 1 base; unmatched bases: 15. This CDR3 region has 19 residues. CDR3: CASSLWPPTSGKGTDTQYF. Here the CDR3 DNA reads TGCGCCAGCAGCCTCTGGCCTCCAACTAGCGGGAAAGGCACAGATACGCAGTATTTT.

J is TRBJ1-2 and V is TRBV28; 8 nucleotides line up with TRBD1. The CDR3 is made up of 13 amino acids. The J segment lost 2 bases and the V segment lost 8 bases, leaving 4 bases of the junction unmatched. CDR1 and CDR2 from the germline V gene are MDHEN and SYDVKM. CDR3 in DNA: TGTGCCAGCCTCTACAGGGGGAACTATGGCTACACCTTC. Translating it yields CASLYRGNYGYTF.

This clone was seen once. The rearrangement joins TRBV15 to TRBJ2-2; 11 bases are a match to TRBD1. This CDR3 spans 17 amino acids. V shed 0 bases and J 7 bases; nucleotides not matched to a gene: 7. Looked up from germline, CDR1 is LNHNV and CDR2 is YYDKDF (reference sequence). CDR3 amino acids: CATSRDRTGGFGGELFF. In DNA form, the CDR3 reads TGTGCCACCAGCAGAGATCGGACAGGGGGCTTCGGCGGGGAGCTGTTTTTT.